These 30 T cell receptor beta chains came from one sample sequenced in a study of blood T cell repertoires in COVID-19. Method: immunoSEQ multiplex PCR; TCRdb's copy keeps in-frame clones and lacks some. The repertoire holds roughly 300,000 clones, with 65% to 90% as singletons. Input material: PBMCs or T cells enriched from blood (not recorded which). The receptor set was obtained from a man aged 25-45 years who had recovered from COVID-19.

J is TRBJ1-1 and V is TRBV5-6; D is undetermined. Trimming shortened V by 3 bases and J by 4 bases, and 7 bases separated the two germline ends. This CDR3 spans 12 amino acids. Germline values: CDR1 SGHDT, CDR2 YYEEEE. CDR3 residues: CASSWLATEAFF. The CDR3 nucleotides are TGTGCCAGCAGCTGGTTAGCCACTGAAGCTTTCTTT.

The chain recombines TRBV6-5 with TRBJ2-7; TRBD1 agrees at 9 bases. The CDR3 contains 15 residues. V lost 0 bases and J lost 4; bases outside the gene matches: 4. Per the germline V gene, CDR1 is MNHEY and CDR2 is SVGAGI. The CDR3 DNA reads as TGTGCCAGCAGTTACTCGTACAGGGGGCTATACGAGCAGTACTTC. Translating it yields CASSYSYRGLYEQYF.

V gene TRBV6-5 combines with J gene TRBJ1-1; TRBD1 is a possible D gene (6 bases). Per the germline V gene, CDR1 is MNHEY and CDR2 is SVGAGI. CDR3 length equals 13 residues. The V and J ends lost 6 bases and 4 bases respectively, with 12 bases between them. The CDR3 DNA reads TGTGCCAGCAGGAGGACAGTGGGCACTGAAGCTTTCTTT. Its protein is CASRRTVGTEAFF.

The chain links TRBV7-9 to TRBJ1-2; D is perhaps TRBD1 (5 bases). This CDR3 is built from 13 residues. The germline V gene encodes CDR1 SEHNR and CDR2 FQNEAQ (reference sequence). Between the trimmed V and J ends, which lost 3 bases and 4 bases, there was a span of 9 bases. This chain's CDR3 is CASSFSDSYGYTF. The DNA of the CDR3 is TGTGCCAGCAGCTTCTCCGACAGCTATGGCTACACCTTC.

V is TRBV5-1 and J is TRBJ2-5, with 8 bases matching TRBD2. The CDR3 loop spans 12 amino acids. Germline V lookup: CDR1 SGHRS, CDR2 YFSETQ. V dropped 9 bases and J dropped 4; count of bases not matched to a gene: 5. The CDR3, as DNA: TGCGCCACTCGTCGGGAGGGAGAGACCCAGTACTTC. Amino acids: CATRREGETQYF.

The V gene is TRBV4-1, the J gene TRBJ1-3, with 8 bases lining up with TRBD1. Germline CDR1 is MGHRA and CDR2 is YSYEKL. Trimming cost V 4 bases and J 1 base; bases outside gene matches: 3. The CDR3 totals 15 residues. CDR3 DNA: TGCGCCAGCAGCCCCGACAGGGGATCTGGAAACACCATATATTTT. Residues: CASSPDRGSGNTIYF.

CDR3 protein: CASSYSRGGDYGYTF. The CDR3 nucleotides read TGTGCCAGCAGTTACTCCCGGGGGGGGGACTATGGCTACACCTTC. V and J are TRBV6-5 and TRBJ1-2, with D tentatively TRBD1 (5 bases). Germline V lookup: CDR1 MNHEY, CDR2 SVGAGI. The CDR3 has 15 amino acids. V shed 0 bases and J shed 3 bases, with 11 bases lying between them.

This rearrangement joins TRBV18 to TRBJ1-6, with 7 bases identical to TRBD1. Germline V gene sequence: CDR1 KGHSH, CDR2 LQKENI. The V and J ends lost 2 bases and 7 bases, in that order; junction bases with no gene match: 5. The length of the CDR3 is 15 residues. The CDR3: CASSPGEGANSPLHF. CDR3 bases: TGTGCCAGCTCACCAGGCGAGGGGGCAAATTCACCCCTCCACTTT. The full variable domain, rest sourced from reference TRBV18 and TRBJ1-6, is NAGVMQNPRHLVRRRGQEARLRCSPMKGHSHVYWYRQLPEEGLKFMVYLQKENIIDESGMPKERFSAEFPKEGPSILRIQQVVRGDSAAYFCASSPGEGANSPLHFGNGTRLTVT.

This clone was seen more than once but under ten times. The chain couples TRBV19 to TRBJ1-4; D not certain. V was trimmed by 7 bases and J by 2 bases, leaving 17 bases between them. CDR3 size: 16 residues. Germline CDR1 reads LNHDA; CDR2 reads SQIVND (reference sequence). CDR3 nucleotide sequence: TGTGCCAGTACCACCCGGCCAGGTCATACTAATGAAAAACTGTTTTTT. Its translation is CASTTRPGHTNEKLFF.

The chain joins TRBV3-1 (or the pseudogene TRBV3-2) to TRBJ1-2; the D gene is possibly TRBD1 (5 bases). CDR1 is LGHDT, CDR2 YNNKEL, per germline (reference sequence). The V end lost 6 bases, the J end lost 4 bases, and 12 bases lay between the germline ends. The CDR3 consists of 13 residues. For the CDR3, the DNA is TGTGCCAGCAGTGGGGCGCTTACCTATGGCTACACCTTC. Protein product: CASSGALTYGYTF.

This clone was picked up a small number of times. The rearrangement uses TRBV24-1 and TRBJ2-3, with a tentative D call TRBD1 (5 bases). Looked up from germline, CDR1 is KGHDR and CDR2 is SFDVKD. CDR3 length: 14 residues. V lost 1 base and J 3 bases, leaving 7 bases between the germline ends. CDR3 amino acids: CATSDFRTTDTQYF. CDR3 nucleotide sequence: TGTGCCACCAGTGATTTTCGGACAACAGATACGCAGTATTTT.

This rearrangement joins TRBV30 to TRBJ1-3, with a tentative D call TRBD1 (5 bases). Germline V gives CDR1 GTSNPN, CDR2 SVGIG (reference sequence). V gave up 5 bases and J gave up 6 bases, with 8 bases separating them. The CDR3 contains 11 residues. DNA of the CDR3: TGTGCCTGGCAGACAGAAAACACCATATATTTT. Protein sequence: CAWQTENTIYF.

The chain joins TRBV6-5 to TRBJ1-2, with no clear D. Germline-derived CDR1 and CDR2 are MNHEY and SVGAGI. This CDR3 region has 14 residues. The V end was cut by 5 bases, the J end by 1 base, with 11 bases between. CDR3 in DNA: TGTGCCAGCAGTCACCAGAGCGGTAACTATGGCTACACCTTC. Amino acids: CASSHQSGNYGYTF.

The CDR3, as DNA: TGTGCCAGCAGGGGAGAGGGCTGGGGCTACACCTTC. Protein: CASRGEGWGYTF. The chain carries TRBV2 and TRBJ1-2; D is unresolved. The CDR3 runs to 12 residues. Germline CDR1 reads SNHLY; CDR2 reads FYNNEI. With 6 bases removed from V and 8 bases from J, the gap between germline ends came to 13 bases.

This chain joins TRBV19 and TRBJ1-6, with a possible D match to TRBD1 (6 bases). Germline V gene data show CDR1 as LNHDA and CDR2 as SQIVND (reference sequence). V was clipped by 5 bases and J by 9 bases, with 11 bases between them. There are 13 residues in the CDR3. DNA of the CDR3: TGTGCCAGTAGTTCAACAGGGAGTTCACCCCTCCACTTT. As protein: CASSSTGSSPLHF.

The rearrangement uses TRBV7-7 and TRBJ2-2; TRBD2 agrees at 7 bases. The CDR3 has 16 amino acids. Germline lookup yields CDR1 SSHAT and CDR2 FNYEAQ (reference sequence). The CDR3 loop is CASSLREAPNTGELFF. CDR3 in DNA: TGTGCTAGCTCCCTTCGGGAGGCCCCGAACACCGGGGAGCTGTTTTTT.

In this sample, this clone turned up a few times. V usage is TRBV5-8 and J usage is TRBJ1-2; perhaps TRBD1 as D (5 bases). There are 15 residues in the CDR3. The germline V and J ends were trimmed by 4 bases and 4 bases, with 17 bases remaining between them. From germline, CDR1 is SGHTS and CDR2 YDEGEE. CDR3 DNA: TGTGCCAGCAGCCTGAAGGACATAGTCGTCTATGGCTACACCTTC. Translating it yields CASSLKDIVVYGYTF.

The J gene is TRBJ1-1, the V gene TRBV10-1, with no clear D. Germline V gene data show CDR1 as WNHNN and CDR2 as SYGVQD (reference sequence). The CDR3 has 12 amino acids. Trimming pared 6 bases from V and 7 bases from J, leaving 12 bases between. The CDR3 loop is CASSGSGVEAFF. CDR3 in DNA: TGCGCCAGCAGCGGGAGTGGGGTTGAAGCTTTCTTT.

This clone was seen only once. The chain employs TRBV6-5 and TRBJ1-4; 10 nucleotides match TRBD1. J gave up 7 bases and V 2 bases, and 4 bases lay outside the gene matches. This CDR3 has 15 amino acids. CDR1 and CDR2 (germline): MNHEY, SVGAGI. The CDR3 nucleotides are TGTGCCAGCAGTTACGTCGGGGACAGGGGTGAAAAACTGTTTTTT. Amino acids: CASSYVGDRGEKLFF.

The genes are TRBV2 and TRBJ2-1; a weak D match, TRBD1 (6 bases). The CDR3 is made up of 14 amino acids. Trimming left V 10 bases short and J 3 bases short, with 16 bases between. Germline V CDR1 and CDR2: SNHLY, FYNNEI. The chain's CDR3 is CANSRGGVYNEQFF. The CDR3 DNA reads as TGTGCCAATTCCCGAGGGGGAGTCTACAATGAGCAGTTCTTC.

This clone was observed once. The genes are TRBV29-1 and TRBJ1-2; D ambiguous. V gave up 7 bases and J gave up 8 bases, with 14 bases separating them. In germline, CDR1 is SQVTM, CDR2 ANQGSEA. The CDR3 has 11 amino acids. The CDR3 DNA follows: TGCAGCGATGCTACGACGGGGGGCTACACCTTC. Encoded protein: CSDATTGGYTF.

On this clone: An end of the junction differs from the germline gene, which may be a read error. The chain employs TRBV5-1 and TRBJ1-5; weak D call: TRBD1 (6 bases). This CDR3 is 16 amino acids long. Germline CDR1 reads SGHRS; CDR2 reads YFSETQ. The CDR3 nucleotides are TGCGCCAGCAGCCTACACCGGGACAAGGGGAATCGGCCCCAGCATTTT. Translation: CASSLHRDKGNRPQHF.

V usage is TRBV9 and J usage is TRBJ2-7; D is uncertain. V lost 0 bases to trimming and J lost 6 bases, with 10 bases between them. This CDR3 spans 13 amino acids. Per germline, CDR1 SGDLS and CDR2 YYNGEE. The CDR3 region has the DNA TGTGCCAGCAGCGTAGCTCTAGATGGCGAGCAGTACTTC. This codes for CASSVALDGEQYF.

The chain recombines TRBV6-1 with TRBJ2-1; 9 nucleotides line up with TRBD1. The CDR3 spans 20 residues. After removal of 0 bases from V and 0 bases from J, the junction contained 12 bases not matched to a gene. Germline CDR1 is MNHNS and CDR2 is SASEGT. The CDR3 DNA reads as TGTGCCAGCAGTGAAGCGCATCCGACGACAGGGGGAAGCTCCTACAATGAGCAGTTCTTC. Translated, it gives CASSEAHPTTGGSSYNEQFF.

The genes are TRBV28 and TRBJ1-3; possibly TRBD1 for D (5 bases). V was cut by 5 bases and J by 7 bases, with 21 bases left in between. Germline V CDR1 and CDR2: MDHEN, SYDVKM. This CDR3 contains 16 residues. The CDR3, as DNA: TGTGCCAGCAGTACAACTCCTCGGGGGATTGGGAACACCATATATTTT. Its translation: CASSTTPRGIGNTIYF.

This rearrangement joins TRBV2 to TRBJ1-2; 8 bases align to TRBD1. Trimming removed 3 bases from V and 8 bases from J; junction bases left unmatched: 5. The V gene's germline CDR1 is SNHLY and CDR2 FYNNEI. The CDR3 totals 13 residues. CDR3 amino acids: CASSEQGAGGYTF. As DNA, the CDR3 is TGTGCCAGCAGTGAGCAGGGGGCGGGCGGCTACACCTTC. Full variable domain (remainder filled in from reference TRBV2 and TRBJ1-2): EPEVTQTPSHQVTQMGQEVILRCVPISNHLYFYWYRQILGQKVEFLVSFYNNEISEKSEIFDDQFSVERPDGSNFTLKIRSTKLEDSAMYFCASSEQGAGGYTFGSGTRLTVV.

The rearrangement links TRBV19 to TRBJ1-1; no reliable D call. Trimming shortened V by 4 bases and J by 4 bases, and 19 bases separated the two germline ends. Looked up from germline, CDR1 is LNHDA and CDR2 is SQIVND (reference sequence). This CDR3 contains 16 residues. The CDR3 bases are TGTGCCAGTAGTAGGGAGAGCAGTGGCTTTGGCACTGAAGCTTTCTTT. Protein: CASSRESSGFGTEAFF. Variable domain in full (rest from reference TRBV19 and TRBJ1-1): DGGITQSPKYLFRKEGQNVTLSCEQNLNHDAMYWYRQDPGQGLRLIYYSQIVNDFQKGDIAEGYSVSREKKESFPLTVTSAQKNPTAFYLCASSRESSGFGTEAFFGQGTRLTVV.

V gene TRBV6-1 combines with J gene TRBJ1-2; no clear D gene. The CDR3 runs to 15 residues. Germline CDR1 reads MNHNS; CDR2 reads SASEGT. Between the trimmed V and J ends, which lost 1 base and 2 bases, there was a span of 11 bases. Here the CDR3 reads CASSEVRLGNYGYTF. CDR3 DNA: TGTGCCAGCAGTGAAGTGCGACTCGGGAACTATGGCTACACCTTC.

V gene TRBV9 combines with J gene TRBJ2-1; D is unresolved. Between the trimmed V and J ends, which lost 3 bases and 0 bases, there was a span of 13 bases. Germline lookup yields CDR1 SGDLS and CDR2 YYNGEE. The CDR3 extends over 16 amino acids. The CDR3, as DNA: TGTGCCAGCAGCGCCCCTTTGGCTCCCTCCTACAATGAGCAGTTCTTC. Its protein is CASSAPLAPSYNEQFF.

The V gene is TRBV6-5, the J gene TRBJ1-4, with TRBD1 identical over 7 bases. The germline V gene encodes CDR1 MNHEY and CDR2 SVGAGI. With 2 bases clipped from V and 4 bases from J, the junction kept 4 bases outside the gene matches. This CDR3 comprises 15 residues. In DNA form, the CDR3 reads TGTGCCAGCAGTTACGCGGGACAGTTTAATGAAAAACTGTTTTTT. This encodes CASSYAGQFNEKLFF.